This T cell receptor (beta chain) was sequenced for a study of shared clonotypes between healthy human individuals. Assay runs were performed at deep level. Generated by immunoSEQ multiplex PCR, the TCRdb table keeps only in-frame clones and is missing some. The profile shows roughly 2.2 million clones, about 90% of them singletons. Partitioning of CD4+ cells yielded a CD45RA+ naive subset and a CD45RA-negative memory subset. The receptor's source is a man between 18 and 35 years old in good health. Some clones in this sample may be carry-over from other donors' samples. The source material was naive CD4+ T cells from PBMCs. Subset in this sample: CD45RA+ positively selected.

The CDR3 coding sequence is TGTGCCAGCAGCTTAGGTTCCAGATTCTCTGGAAACACCATATATTTT. Residues: CASSLGSRFSGNTIYF. This chain connects TRBV7-2 to TRBJ1-3; D remains unclear. The CDR3 is 16 amino acids. Per the germline V gene, CDR1 is SGHTA and CDR2 is FQGNSA. The germline V and J ends were trimmed by 1 base and 0 bases, with 10 bases remaining between them.